Shown below are 15 T cell receptor beta chains from a single sample sequenced in a study of graft-versus-host responses after intestinal transplantation. The repertoire was sequenced with immunoSEQ multiplex PCR; TCRdb's copy has only in-frame clones and lacks some. Of approximately 3,200 clones detected, 79% appear once; the ten largest clones hold over 5%. Tissue processing of the graft released intraepithelial and lamina propria lymphocytes from it. The sample in question was ileum tissue, obtained approximately 18 and 21 days after intestinal transplantation. The receptor set was obtained from a human patient who received an intestinal transplant, so some T cells may come from the graft donor.

This clone was observed a handful of times. Other DNA sequences in this specimen translate into the identical CDR3. This chain uses TRBV6-5 with TRBJ2-5, with 8 bases fitting TRBD1. Per germline, CDR1 MNHEY and CDR2 SVGAGI. The CDR3 totals 14 residues. V dropped 6 bases and J dropped 4; count of bases not matched to a gene: 7. Here the CDR3 reads CASSPTGGRETQYF. The DNA of the CDR3 is TGTGCCAGCAGCCCAACAGGGGGGAGAGAGACCCAGTACTTC.

The rearrangement joins TRBV18 to TRBJ1-6; D might be TRBD1 (5 bases). Trimming took 3 bases from V and 9 from J, leaving 15 bases between them. CDR1 and CDR2 (germline): KGHSH, LQKENI. This CDR3 region has 15 residues. DNA for the CDR3: TGTGCCAGCTCACCTGATGAGGGGCGAGGTTCACCCCTCCACTTT. It specifies CASSPDEGRGSPLHF.

The chain carries TRBV6-1 and TRBJ2-1; 11 nucleotides agree with TRBD2. CDR1 MNHNS and CDR2 SASEGT come from the germline V gene. V lost 5 bases and J lost 10; bases outside the gene matches: 10. This CDR3 is built from 15 residues. CDR3 nucleotides: TGTGCCAGCAGTTTAGCGGGGGGGCCGGTCGGAGAGCAGTTCTTC. Protein sequence: CASSLAGGPVGEQFF.

Concerning this clone itself: A much bigger clone sits one base away, suggesting this may be a read error. The sample holds other DNA sequences that translate to the same CDR3. This chain links TRBV19 with TRBJ1-5, with D unresolved. Germline values: CDR1 LNHDA, CDR2 SQIVND (reference sequence). The CDR3 is made up of 13 amino acids. Trimming removed 6 bases at V and 0 bases at J, with 6 bases between. CDR3 loop: CASRVDSNQPQHF. In DNA form, the CDR3 reads TGTGCCAGTAGGGTTGATAGCAATCAGCCCCAGCATTTT.

The CDR3 protein is CASSAGGETQYF. CDR3 nucleotide sequence: TGCGCCAGCAGTGCAGGGGGAGAAACGCAGTATTTT. The V gene is TRBV10-1, the J gene TRBJ2-3; 7 bases are a match to TRBD1. The CDR3 consists of 12 residues. CDR1 is WNHNN and CDR2 is SYGVQD in the germline V gene (reference sequence). The V and J ends lost 4 bases and 9 bases, in that order; junction bases with no gene match: 4.

This chain links TRBV6-5 with TRBJ2-7, with 9 bases fitting TRBD1. The CDR3 is 16 residues long. V was clipped by 2 bases and J by 3 bases; unmatched bases: 8. Germline V gene data show CDR1 as MNHEY and CDR2 as SVGAGI. The DNA for the CDR3 is TGTGCCAGCAGTTACCAAAACAGGGGGCGTAACTACGAGCAGTACTTC. Its protein is CASSYQNRGRNYEQYF.

The V and J genes are TRBV15 and TRBJ2-3; either TRBD1 or TRBD2 may fit D (6 bases each). Germline V CDR1 and CDR2: LNHNV, YYDKDF (reference sequence). CDR3 length: 17 amino acids. V lost 0 bases and J 2 bases, leaving 15 bases between the germline ends. In DNA, the CDR3 is TGTGCCACCAGCAGAGATGCGCTGAGGGGGGCCACAGATACGCAGTATTTT. Its translation: CATSRDALRGATDTQYF. Full variable domain (rest looked up from reference TRBV15 and TRBJ2-3): DAMVIQNPRYQVTQFGKPVTLSCSQTLNHNVMYWYQQKSSQAPKLLFHYYDKDFNNEADTPDNFQSRRPNTSFCFLDIRSPGLGDTAMYLCATSRDALRGATDTQYFGPGTRLTVL.

V and J are TRBV5-1 and TRBJ2-7; tentative D call: TRBD1 (7 bases). The V end was cut by 5 bases, the J end by 4 bases, with 16 bases between. Germline lookup yields CDR1 SGHRS and CDR2 YFSETQ. The CDR3 runs 14 residues. CDR3 loop: CASSPTGDSYEQYF. DNA of the CDR3: TGCGCCAGCAGTCCTACAGGGGACTCTTACGAGCAGTACTTC.

With regard to this clone: Other DNA sequences from this sample encode an identical CDR3 as well. The chain couples TRBV9 to TRBJ2-3; D is ambiguous. V was pared by 0 bases and J by 0 bases, with 11 bases between. The germline CDR1 and CDR2 sequences are SGDLS and YYNGEE. The CDR3 has 16 amino acids. The CDR3 sequence is CASSVAGELSTDTQYF. CDR3 coding DNA: TGTGCCAGCAGCGTAGCTGGAGAGCTCAGCACAGATACGCAGTATTTT.

This rearrangement joins TRBV7-2 to TRBJ2-3; D not certain. Germline V CDR1 and CDR2: SGHTA, FQGNSA. V was clipped by 5 bases and J by 3 bases, with 15 bases between them. The CDR3 covers 15 residues. The CDR3 loop is CASSPLRAVTDTQYF. CDR3 bases: TGTGCCAGCAGCCCCCTTCGGGCGGTAACAGATACGCAGTATTTT.

The chain employs TRBV10-3 and TRBJ1-2, with unresolved D. Deletions cut 11 bases from V and 2 bases from J, with 12 bases between. From germline, CDR1 is ENHRY and CDR2 SYGVKD. The CDR3 covers 12 residues. CDR3 in amino acids: CASRPGNYGYTF. CDR3 coding DNA: TGTGCCTCCCGACCGGGGAACTATGGCTACACCTTC.

This chain connects TRBV4-2 to TRBJ1-2, with D possibly being TRBD1 (6 bases). The CDR3 has 14 amino acids. Trimming shortened V by 3 bases and J by 4 bases, and 12 bases separated the two germline ends. CDR1 and CDR2 from the germline V gene are LGHNA and YNFKEQ. In nucleotides, the CDR3 is TGTGCCAGCAGCCAGTCAACGGGGGCCTATGGCTACACCTTC. Residues: CASSQSTGAYGYTF.

This rearrangement joins TRBV4-1 to TRBJ2-5; D is possibly TRBD2 (5 bases). CDR3 length: 13 amino acids. V was trimmed by 4 bases and J by 1 base, leaving 7 bases between them. Per the germline V gene, CDR1 is MGHRA and CDR2 is YSYEKL. The CDR3, as DNA: TGCGCCAGCAGCCCCGGGATCCAAGAGACCCAGTACTTC. It encodes CASSPGIQETQYF.

Concerning this clone: Different DNA sequences within this sample yield the same CDR3. The chain links TRBV28 to TRBJ2-1; 7 bases agree with TRBD2. CDR1 and CDR2 (germline): MDHEN, SYDVKM. The CDR3 contains 12 residues. V lost 5 bases, J lost 10 bases, and 5 bases stayed unmatched. This CDR3 is CASSRGVGEQFF. The CDR3 DNA sequence: TGTGCCAGCAGTCGGGGGGTCGGCGAGCAGTTCTTC.

V gene TRBV28 combines with J gene TRBJ2-5; 11 bases fit TRBD2. The CDR3 extends over 14 amino acids. Trimming took 8 bases from V and 7 from J; bases not matched to a gene: 9. Germline V gene sequence: CDR1 MDHEN, CDR2 SYDVKM. In DNA form, the CDR3 reads TGTGCCAGCCGGGGACTAGCGGCCCGGGGGACCCAGTACTTC. Amino acids: CASRGLAARGTQYF. The full variable domain, completed using reference TRBV28 and TRBJ2-5, is DVKVTQSSRYLVKRTGEKVFLECVQDMDHENMFWYRQDPGLGLRLIYFSYDVKMKEKGDIPEGYSVSREKKERFSLILESASTNQTSMYLCASRGLAARGTQYFGPGTRLLVL.